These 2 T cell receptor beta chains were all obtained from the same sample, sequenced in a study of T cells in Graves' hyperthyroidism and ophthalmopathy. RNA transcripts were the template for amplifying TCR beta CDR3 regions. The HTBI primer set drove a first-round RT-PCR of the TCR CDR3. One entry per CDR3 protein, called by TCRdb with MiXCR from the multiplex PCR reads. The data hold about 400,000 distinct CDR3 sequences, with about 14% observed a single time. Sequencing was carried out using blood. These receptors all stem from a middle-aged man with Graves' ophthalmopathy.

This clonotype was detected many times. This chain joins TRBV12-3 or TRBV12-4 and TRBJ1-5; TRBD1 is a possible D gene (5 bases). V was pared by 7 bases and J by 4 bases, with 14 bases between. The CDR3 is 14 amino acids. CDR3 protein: CASTLGDLNQPQHF. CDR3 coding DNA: TGTGCCAGCACCCTCGGGGACCTAAATCAGCCCCAGCATTTT.

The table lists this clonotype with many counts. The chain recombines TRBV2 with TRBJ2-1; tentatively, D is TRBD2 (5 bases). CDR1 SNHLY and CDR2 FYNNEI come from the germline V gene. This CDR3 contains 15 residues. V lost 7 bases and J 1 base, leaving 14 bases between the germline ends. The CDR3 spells CASMGSSGSYNEQFF. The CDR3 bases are TGTGCCAGCATGGGGAGTTCGGGGTCCTACAATGAGCAGTTCTTC.